Listed below are T cell receptor beta chains from one sample, sequenced in a study of PD-1 blockade in classical Hodgkin lymphoma. Assay: immunoSEQ multiplex PCR; the TCRdb copy retains only in-frame clones and omits some. The sample includes approximately 30,000 clones, approximately 72% of them seen just once. The source was peripheral blood mononuclear cells (PBMCs), collected before the fourth cycle of nivolumab. The receptors here all came from a human donor with classical Hodgkin lymphoma. The CDR3 runs from the conserved cysteine through the conserved F or W. D genes are given only for firm matches. Not all rows give a size; the values are once, few, many and, for expanded clones, a class.

j_call v_call clone_size d_call cdr3_aa cdr3_nt
TRBJ2-5 TRBV5-1 . TRBD2 CASSRTSGGPETQYF TGCGCCAGCAGCCGGACTAGCGGGGGGCCCGAGACCCAGTACTTC
TRBJ1-6 TRBV28 . TRBD1 CASIGQALRSLHF TGTGCCAGCATCGGACAGGCCCTTAGGTCCCTCCACTTT
TRBJ2-2 TRBV11-3 . . CASSFVTTGELFF TGTGCCAGCAGCTTCGTTACAACCGGGGAGCTGTTTTTT
TRBJ2-5 TRBV2 . . CASRGIGGRETQYF TGTGCCAGCAGGGGAATCGGGGGGCGAGAGACCCAGTACTTC
TRBJ2-5 TRBV28 . TRBD2 CASTYPTSGGEGVIQETQYF TGTGCCAGCACTTACCCGACTAGCGGGGGGGAAGGGGTGATCCAAGAGACCCAGTACTTC
TRBJ2-7 TRBV19 . . CASSKQGRVYEQYF TGTGCCAGTAGTAAACAGGGTCGGGTCTACGAGCAGTACTTC
TRBJ2-1 TRBV18 . . CASSPSLTEFNEQFF TGTGCCAGCTCACCGTCACTTACAGAATTCAATGAGCAGTTCTTC
TRBJ2-5 TRBV29-1 . TRBD2 CSVGAGTSGGADETQYF TGCAGCGTTGGGGCCGGGACTAGCGGGGGGGCAGACGAGACCCAGTACTTC
TRBJ2-1 TRBV7-2 . . CASSRIRSSSYNEQFF TGTGCCAGCAGCAGGATACGATCGAGCTCCTACAATGAGCAGTTCTTC
TRBJ2-1 TRBV13 . . CASSLEGSVYNEQFF TGTGCCAGCAGCTTAGAGGGGTCCGTCTACAATGAGCAGTTCTTC
TRBJ2-3 TRBV5-1 . . CASSLGGGADTQYF TGCGCCAGCAGCCTGGGGGGCGGAGCAGATACGCAGTATTTT
TRBJ1-1 TRBV19 . . CASRRGEREAFF TGTGCCAGTAGACGAGGGGAGCGTGAAGCTTTCTTT
TRBJ2-1 TRBV7-8 . . CASSLALYNEQFF TGTGCCAGCAGCTTAGCACTTTACAATGAGCAGTTCTTC
TRBJ1-2 TRBV11-3 . TRBD1 CASSFGQGLGYTF TGTGCCAGCAGCTTCGGACAGGGATTAGGCTACACCTTC
TRBJ2-2 TRBV12-5 . TRBD2 CAPNSGGEHTGELFF TGTGCACCCAATAGCGGGGGAGAGCACACCGGGGAGCTGTTTTTT
TRBJ2-1 TRBV7-9 . . CASSPTGLSYNEQFF TGTGCCAGCAGTCCGACGGGTTTGTCCTACAATGAGCAGTTCTTC
TRBJ1-5 TRBV27 . TRBD1 CASSLEATGDSNQPQHF TGTGCCAGCAGTCTTGAAGCTACAGGGGATAGCAATCAGCCCCAGCATTTT
TRBJ2-5 TRBV28 . . CASTIYRGGVFQETQYF TGTGCCAGCACCATCTACCGCGGAGGAGTCTTTCAGGAGACCCAGTACTTC
TRBJ1-1 TRBV7-2 . . CASSFSLQGNTEAFF TGTGCCAGCAGCTTTTCCCTCCAGGGGAACACTGAAGCTTTCTTT
TRBJ1-5 TRBV9 . . CASSLGQPGQPQHF TGTGCCAGCAGCCTTGGACAGCCGGGCCAGCCCCAGCATTTT
TRBJ2-2 TRBV28 few TRBD1 CASRSGTGVYGELFF TGTGCCAGCAGATCCGGGACAGGGGTCTACGGGGAGCTGTTTTTT
TRBJ2-5 TRBV9 . . CASGVGGGGETQYF TGTGCCAGCGGCGTAGGTGGGGGAGGAGAGACCCAGTACTTC
TRBJ1-1 TRBV7-9 . TRBD1 CASSTQLGQTQAFF TGTGCCAGCAGCACACAACTGGGACAGACCCAAGCTTTCTTT
TRBJ1-2 TRBV7-9 . . CASSRSGAGYGYTF TGTGCCAGCAGCCGCTCTGGCGCCGGCTATGGCTACACCTTC
TRBJ2-7 TRBV30 . . CAWTGAYEQYF TGTGCCTGGACCGGAGCTTACGAGCAGTACTTC
TRBJ2-2 TRBV19 . TRBD2 CASSRVAGGPGELFF TGTGCCAGTAGTAGGGTGGCGGGGGGGCCCGGGGAGCTGTTTTTT
TRBJ2-4 TRBV4-2 . . CASSPLSGRRPNHIQYF TGTGCCAGCAGCCCCCTTAGCGGTCGACGTCCGAATCACATTCAGTACTTC
TRBJ2-1 TRBV5-1 few TRBD2 CASSLGTSGNNEQFF TGCGCCAGCAGCTTGGGGACTAGCGGAAACAATGAGCAGTTCTTC
TRBJ2-7 TRBV18 . TRBD1 CASSPDRVGYEQYF TGTGCCAGCTCACCCGACAGGGTCGGATACGAGCAGTACTTC
TRBJ2-7 TRBV30 few TRBD2 CAWSKTSGRSYF TGTGCCTGGAGTAAGACTAGCGGGAGGTCGTACTTC
TRBJ1-2 TRBV14 few TRBD1 CASSQLTGGRHGYTF TGTGCCAGCAGCCAATTGACAGGGGGCAGGCATGGCTACACCTTC
TRBJ2-7 TRBV6-6 . TRBD1 CASSSSDRALGEQYF TGTGCCAGCAGTTCCTCCGACAGGGCGTTGGGCGAGCAGTACTTC
TRBJ2-3 TRBV2 . . CASSFIGGDTDTQYF TGTGCCAGCAGTTTTATAGGGGGGGACACAGATACGCAGTATTTT
TRBJ2-4 TRBV4-3 . TRBD1 CASSRGQGNIQYF TGCGCCAGCAGCCGAGGACAGGGAAACATTCAGTACTTC
TRBJ2-7 TRBV27 . TRBD1 CASSLIGQGKREQYF TGTGCCAGCAGTTTAATTGGACAGGGGAAGAGGGAGCAGTACTTC
TRBJ1-4 TRBV7-9 few . CASSLVVGPNEKLFF TGTGCCAGCAGCTTAGTCGTGGGGCCTAATGAAAAACTGTTTTTT
TRBJ2-6 TRBV18 . . CASSANRAGANVLTF TGTGCCAGCTCAGCCAACAGGGCTGGGGCCAACGTCCTGACTTTC
TRBJ1-2 TRBV27 . . CASRPGGQGNYGYTF TGTGCCAGCAGACCCGGCGGCCAGGGGAACTATGGCTACACCTTC
TRBJ1-1 TRBV27 . . CASSRAVDGAIAFF TGTGCCAGCAGTCGCGCGGTGGACGGGGCGATAGCTTTCTTT
TRBJ2-7 TRBV6-5 . TRBD1 CASSYGTVTSYEQYF TGTGCCAGCAGTTACGGGACAGTTACCTCCTACGAGCAGTACTTC